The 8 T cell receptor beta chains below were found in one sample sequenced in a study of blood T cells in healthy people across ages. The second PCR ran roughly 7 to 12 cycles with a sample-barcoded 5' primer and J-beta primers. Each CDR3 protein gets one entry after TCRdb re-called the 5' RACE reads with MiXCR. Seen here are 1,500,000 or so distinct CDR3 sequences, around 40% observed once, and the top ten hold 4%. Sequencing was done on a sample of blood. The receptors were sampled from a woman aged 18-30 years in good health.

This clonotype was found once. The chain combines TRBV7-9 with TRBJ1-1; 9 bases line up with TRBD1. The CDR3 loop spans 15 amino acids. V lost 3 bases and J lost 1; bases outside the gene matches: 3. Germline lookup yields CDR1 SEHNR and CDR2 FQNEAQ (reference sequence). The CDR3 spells CASSLNRGQNTEAFF. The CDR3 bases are TGTGCCAGCAGCTTGAACAGGGGGCAGAACACTGAAGCTTTCTTT.

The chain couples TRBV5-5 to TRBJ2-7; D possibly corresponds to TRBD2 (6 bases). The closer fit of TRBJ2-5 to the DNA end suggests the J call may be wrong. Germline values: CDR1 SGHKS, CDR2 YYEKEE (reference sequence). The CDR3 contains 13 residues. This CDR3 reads CASSAGLRETQYF. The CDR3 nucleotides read TGTGCCAGCAGCGCGGGGCTTAGGGAGACCCAGTACTTC.

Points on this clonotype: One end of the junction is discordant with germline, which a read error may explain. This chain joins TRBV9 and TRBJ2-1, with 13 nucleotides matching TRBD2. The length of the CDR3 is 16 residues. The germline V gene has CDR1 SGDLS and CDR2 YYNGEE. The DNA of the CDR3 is TGTACCAGCAGGAAAGGGACTAGCGGGACTTACAATGAGCAGTTCTTC. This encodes CTSRKGTSGTYNEQFF.

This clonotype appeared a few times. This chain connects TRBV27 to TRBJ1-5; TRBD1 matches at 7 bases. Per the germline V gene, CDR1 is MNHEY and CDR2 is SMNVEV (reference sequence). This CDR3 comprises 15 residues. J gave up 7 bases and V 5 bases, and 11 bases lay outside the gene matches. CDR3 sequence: CASSPDRVGGQPQHF. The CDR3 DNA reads TGTGCCAGCAGTCCTGACAGGGTGGGCGGACAGCCCCAGCATTTT.

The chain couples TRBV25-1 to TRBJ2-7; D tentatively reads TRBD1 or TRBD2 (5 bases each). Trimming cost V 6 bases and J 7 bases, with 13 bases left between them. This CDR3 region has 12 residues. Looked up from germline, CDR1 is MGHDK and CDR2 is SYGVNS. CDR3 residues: CASRRGHLEQYF. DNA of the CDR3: TGTGCCAGCAGGAGGGGTCATCTTGAGCAGTACTTC.

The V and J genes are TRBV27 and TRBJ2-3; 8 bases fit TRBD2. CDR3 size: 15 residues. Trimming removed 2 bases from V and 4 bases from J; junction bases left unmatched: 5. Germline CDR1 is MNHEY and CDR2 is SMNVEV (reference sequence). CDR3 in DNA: TGTGCCAGCAGTTTACTAGCGGGCTTCGCAGATACGCAGTATTTT. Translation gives CASSLLAGFADTQYF.

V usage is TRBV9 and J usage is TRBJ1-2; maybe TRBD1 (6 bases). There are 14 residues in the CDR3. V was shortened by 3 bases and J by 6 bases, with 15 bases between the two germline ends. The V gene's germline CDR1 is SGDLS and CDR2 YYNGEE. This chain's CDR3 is CASSGNRALDGYTF. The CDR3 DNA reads TGTGCCAGCAGCGGAAACAGGGCGCTGGATGGCTACACCTTC.

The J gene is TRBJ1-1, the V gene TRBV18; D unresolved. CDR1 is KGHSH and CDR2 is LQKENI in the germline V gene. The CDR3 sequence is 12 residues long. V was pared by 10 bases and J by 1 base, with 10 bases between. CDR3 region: CANAPRNTEAFF. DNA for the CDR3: TGTGCCAACGCACCAAGGAACACTGAAGCTTTCTTT. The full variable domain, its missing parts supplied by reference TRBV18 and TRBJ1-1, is NAGVMQNPRHLVRRRGQEARLRCSPMKGHSHVYWYRQLPEEGLKFMVYLQKENIIDESGMPKERFSAEFPKEGPSILRIQQVVRGDSAAYFCANAPRNTEAFFGQGTRLTVV.